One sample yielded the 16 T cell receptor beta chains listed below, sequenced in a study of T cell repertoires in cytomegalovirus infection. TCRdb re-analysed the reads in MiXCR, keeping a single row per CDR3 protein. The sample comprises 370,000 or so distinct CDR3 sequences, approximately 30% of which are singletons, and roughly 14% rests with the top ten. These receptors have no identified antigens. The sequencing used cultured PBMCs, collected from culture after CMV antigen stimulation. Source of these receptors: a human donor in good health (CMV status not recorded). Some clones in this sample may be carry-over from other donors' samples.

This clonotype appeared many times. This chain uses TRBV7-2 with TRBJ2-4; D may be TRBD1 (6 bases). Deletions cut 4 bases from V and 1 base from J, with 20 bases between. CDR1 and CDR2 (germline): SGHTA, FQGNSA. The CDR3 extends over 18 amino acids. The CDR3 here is CASSSPGAHQGAKNIQYF. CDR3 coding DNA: TGTGCCAGCAGCTCTCCCGGGGCGCACCAGGGGGCCAAAAACATTCAGTACTTC.

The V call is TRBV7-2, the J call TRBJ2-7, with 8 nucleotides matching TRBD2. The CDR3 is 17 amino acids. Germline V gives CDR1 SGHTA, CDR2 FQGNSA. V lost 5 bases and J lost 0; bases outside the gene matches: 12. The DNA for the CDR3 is TGTGCCAGCAGCCTGAAGGTAGCGGGGATTCCCTCCTACGAGCAGTACGTC. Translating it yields CASSLKVAGIPSYEQYV.

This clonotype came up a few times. The CDR3: CASSITPGRNQPQHF. The CDR3 DNA reads as TGTGCCAGTAGTATAACTCCGGGCAGAAATCAGCCCCAGCATTTT. The gene calls are TRBV19 and TRBJ1-5; no reliable D call. The CDR3 consists of 15 residues. V lost 2 bases and J 4 bases, leaving 12 bases between the germline ends. Germline V gene sequence: CDR1 LNHDA, CDR2 SQIVND (reference sequence). The whole variable domain, filled in from reference TRBV19 and TRBJ1-5, reads DGGITQSPKYLFRKEGQNVTLSCEQNLNHDAMYWYRQDPGQGLRLIYYSQIVNDFQKGDIAEGYSVSREKKESFPLTVTSAQKNPTAFYLCASSITPGRNQPQHFGDGTRLSIL.

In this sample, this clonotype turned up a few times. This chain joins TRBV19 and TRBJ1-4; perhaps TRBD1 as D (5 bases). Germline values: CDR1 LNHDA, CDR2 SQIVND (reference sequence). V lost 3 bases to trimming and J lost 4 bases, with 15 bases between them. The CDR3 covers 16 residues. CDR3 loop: CASSMVWGTDNEKLFF. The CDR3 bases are TGTGCCAGTAGTATGGTGTGGGGGACGGATAATGAAAAACTGTTTTTT. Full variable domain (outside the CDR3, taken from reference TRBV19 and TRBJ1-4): DGGITQSPKYLFRKEGQNVTLSCEQNLNHDAMYWYRQDPGQGLRLIYYSQIVNDFQKGDIAEGYSVSREKKESFPLTVTSAQKNPTAFYLCASSMVWGTDNEKLFFGSGTQLSVL.

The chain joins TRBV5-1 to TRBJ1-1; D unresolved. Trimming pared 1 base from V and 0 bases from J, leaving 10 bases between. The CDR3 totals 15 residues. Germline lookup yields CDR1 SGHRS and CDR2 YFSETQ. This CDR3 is CASSLISSMNTEAFF. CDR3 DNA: TGCGCCAGCAGCTTGATTTCATCGATGAACACTGAAGCTTTCTTT.

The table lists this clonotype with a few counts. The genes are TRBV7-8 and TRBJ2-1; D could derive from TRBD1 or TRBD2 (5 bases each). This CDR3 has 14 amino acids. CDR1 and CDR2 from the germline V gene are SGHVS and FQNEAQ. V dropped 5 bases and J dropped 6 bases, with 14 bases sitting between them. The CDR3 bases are TGTGCCAGCAGCCTGAACCGGGACCGCAATGAGCAGTTCTTC. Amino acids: CASSLNRDRNEQFF.

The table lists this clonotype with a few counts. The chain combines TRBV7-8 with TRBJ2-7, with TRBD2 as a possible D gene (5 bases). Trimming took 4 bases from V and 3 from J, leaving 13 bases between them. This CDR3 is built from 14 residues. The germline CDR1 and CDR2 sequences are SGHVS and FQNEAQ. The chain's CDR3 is CASSYRTGSYEQYV. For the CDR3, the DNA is TGTGCCAGCAGCTATAGGACGGGGAGCTACGAGCAGTACGTC.

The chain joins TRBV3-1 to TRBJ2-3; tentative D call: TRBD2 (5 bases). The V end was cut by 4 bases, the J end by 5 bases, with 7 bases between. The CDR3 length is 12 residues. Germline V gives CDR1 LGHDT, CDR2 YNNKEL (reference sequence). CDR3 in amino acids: CASSPREDTQYF. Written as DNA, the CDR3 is TGTGCCAGCAGCCCCCGGGAAGATACGCAGTATTTT.

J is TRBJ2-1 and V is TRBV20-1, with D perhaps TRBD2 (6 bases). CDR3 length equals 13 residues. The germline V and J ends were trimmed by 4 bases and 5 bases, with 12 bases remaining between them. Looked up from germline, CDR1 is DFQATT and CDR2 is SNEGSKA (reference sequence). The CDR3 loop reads CSATGSGDNEQFF. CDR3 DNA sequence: TGCAGTGCTACCGGGAGTGGCGACAATGAGCAGTTCTTC.

The CDR3 loop is CASSLGRVPSYGYTF. Written as DNA, the CDR3 is TGTGCCAGCAGCTTAGGAAGGGTACCTTCCTATGGCTACACCTTC. This chain links TRBV13 with TRBJ1-2; D gene uncertain. The germline CDR1 and CDR2 sequences are PRHDT and FYEKMQ (reference sequence). The V gene lost 0 bases and the J gene lost 4 bases, with 12 bases spanning the gap. This CDR3 has 15 amino acids.

DNA of the CDR3: TGTGCCAGCAGCTCATCCCCCATTACACGGAACGAACCTAATCGGGAAAAACTGTTTTTT. Its protein product is CASSSSPITRNEPNREKLFF. The chain uses TRBV11-2 and TRBJ1-4; D unresolved. Trimming left V 4 bases short and J 8 bases short, with 32 bases between. The CDR3 contains 20 residues. In germline, CDR1 is SGHAT, CDR2 FQNNGV.

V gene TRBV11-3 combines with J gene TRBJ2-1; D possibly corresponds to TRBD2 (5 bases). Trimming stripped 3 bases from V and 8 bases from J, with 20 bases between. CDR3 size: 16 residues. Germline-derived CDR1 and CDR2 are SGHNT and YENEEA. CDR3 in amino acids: CASSFGPSGIRYEQFF. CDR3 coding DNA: TGTGCCAGCAGCTTCGGGCCCAGCGGTATTCGATATGAGCAGTTCTTC.

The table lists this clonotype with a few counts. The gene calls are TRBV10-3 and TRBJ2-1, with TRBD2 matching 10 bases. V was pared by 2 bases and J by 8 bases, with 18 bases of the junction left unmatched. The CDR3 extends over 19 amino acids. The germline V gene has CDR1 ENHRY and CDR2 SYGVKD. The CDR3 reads CAISEIRASGSDLVDEQFF. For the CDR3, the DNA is TGTGCCATCAGTGAGATCAGGGCTAGCGGGAGTGACTTAGTTGATGAGCAGTTCTTC.

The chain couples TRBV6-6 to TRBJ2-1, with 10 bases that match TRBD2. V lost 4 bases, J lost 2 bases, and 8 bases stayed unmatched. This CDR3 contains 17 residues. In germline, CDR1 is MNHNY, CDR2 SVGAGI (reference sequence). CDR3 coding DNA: TGTGCCAGCAGTTCAACTAGCGGGGTTAGAACCTACAATGAGCAGTTCTTC. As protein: CASSSTSGVRTYNEQFF.

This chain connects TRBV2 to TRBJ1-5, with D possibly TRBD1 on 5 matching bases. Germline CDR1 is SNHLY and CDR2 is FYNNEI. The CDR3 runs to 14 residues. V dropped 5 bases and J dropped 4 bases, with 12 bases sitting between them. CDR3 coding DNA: TGTGCCAGCAGTCGGGACGGGCGGAATCAGCCCCAGCATTTT. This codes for CASSRDGRNQPQHF.

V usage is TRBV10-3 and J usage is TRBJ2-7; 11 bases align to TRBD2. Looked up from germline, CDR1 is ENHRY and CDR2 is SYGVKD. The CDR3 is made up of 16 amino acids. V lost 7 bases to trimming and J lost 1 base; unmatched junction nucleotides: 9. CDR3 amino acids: CAIKTQLAGDSYEQYV. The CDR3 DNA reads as TGTGCCATCAAGACTCAACTAGCGGGGGATTCCTACGAGCAGTACGTC.